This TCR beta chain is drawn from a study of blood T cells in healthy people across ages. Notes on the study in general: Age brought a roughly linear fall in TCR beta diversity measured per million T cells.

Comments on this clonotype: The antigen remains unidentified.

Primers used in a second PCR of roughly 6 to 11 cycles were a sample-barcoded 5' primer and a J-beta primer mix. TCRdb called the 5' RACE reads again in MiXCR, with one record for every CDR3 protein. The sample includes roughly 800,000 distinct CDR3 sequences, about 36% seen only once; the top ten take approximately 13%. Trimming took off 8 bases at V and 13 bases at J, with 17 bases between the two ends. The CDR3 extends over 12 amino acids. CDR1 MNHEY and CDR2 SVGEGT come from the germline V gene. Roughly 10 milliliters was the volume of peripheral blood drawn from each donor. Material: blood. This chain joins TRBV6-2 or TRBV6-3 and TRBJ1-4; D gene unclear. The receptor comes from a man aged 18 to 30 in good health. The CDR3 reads CASGFLLGGLFF. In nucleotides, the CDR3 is TGTGCCAGCGGTTTCCTACTTGGCGGACTGTTTTTT.